Listed here is a single T cell receptor beta chain. Its target antigen remains unknown. A read error may account for a junction end that differs from germline. TCR beta CDR3 regions were amplified from RNA transcripts for repertoire sequencing. HTBI primers and the Qiagen OneStep RT-PCR kit were used in a first-round RT-PCR, which was followed by a second-round multiplex PCR, size selection and purification. The libraries underwent paired-end sequencing with 100 bp reads on an Illumina HiSeq2000. The authors processed their data as follows. SOAPnuke was used to process the reads, removing any read that contained adapters or uncalled bases, had a mean Phred below 15, or lacked an exact match to the constant primer or identifier. High-quality paired reads were merged with COPE v1.2.5. Each unique nucleotide sequence was defined as a clonotype, and clonotypes were aligned to IMGT TRB V, D and J references with MiTCR v1.1. Analysis was restricted to V-J combinations with a frequency above 0.0001, which covered about 99% of repertoires. For each V-J combination, a TCR clonal expansion and chaos score was defined as F50 clonal expansion divided by the chaos observed in the TCRdist matrix. Welch's t-statistics and random forest were used to reduce the features to 10 to 15 V-J combinations, which were then used as input to a naive Bayes classifier. The similarity between thyroid and blood repertoires was quantified using the Morisita-Horn index. TCRdb redid the processing of the public reads, applying fastp at Q25 and MiXCR, and retained in-frame beta chains. Each CDR3 protein gets just one entry, which takes the most common genes and DNA from the rows behind it. The V and J calls and clone size are TCRdb's, not the authors'. A total of about 480,000 distinct CDR3 sequences appear in this sample, under 15% of them only once. The top ten clonotypes cover about a tenth of the sample.

These data are taken from a study of Graves' ophthalmopathy and Graves' hyperthyroidism listed by TCRdb under 2018. A note on the overall study: Peripheral blood samples were taken at the time of initial diagnosis, before any treatment was given. The approximately 98 discovery patients were randomly divided into training and test sets at a 7:3 ratio. The independent validation cohort included some 19 hyperthyroidism patients plus 17 patients who later progressed from hyperthyroidism to ophthalmopathy. Following sample collection, hyperthyroidism patients were given methimazole at a starting dose of 30 mg daily, and ophthalmopathy patients were given high-dose intravenous methylprednisolone. The study used signatures of the TCR beta repertoire to tell Graves' ophthalmopathy apart from Graves' hyperthyroidism and to predict which patients would progress to ophthalmopathy. To explore V-J signatures that distinguish ophthalmopathy from hyperthyroidism, a discovery set of about a hundred patients was enrolled, made up of approximately 45 with ophthalmopathy and 57 with stable hyperthyroidism. In total, around 140 blood samples were TCR-sequenced: 40 to 45 ophthalmopathy, 75 hyperthyroidism and some 17 hyperthyroidism-to-ophthalmopathy patients. T-cell repertoires of thyroid tissue and blood were compared in about 6 hyperthyroidism patients.

The ophthalmopathy patients had moderately to severely active disease, with a Clinical Activity Score of 3 or higher, a NOSPECS grade of 4 or higher, and a disease duration of less than 3 months. Patients were excluded if they had other autoimmune diseases, uncontrolled infections, pregnancy or lactation. Diagnosis relied on clinical symptoms, serum thyroxine, TRAb, thyroid ultrasound and orbital computed tomography. Using Ficoll-Paque density gradient centrifugation, PBMCs were isolated from approximately 11 ml of fresh peripheral blood. Trizol reagent was used to extract the total RNA, and its quality was then checked on an Agilent 2100 Bioanalyzer. The research as a whole found: Among expanded thyroid clonotypes with frequency above 0.001, most also showed up in blood, which suggests that blood repertoires may reflect the thyroid immune response. In validation, the model predicted ophthalmopathy progression with roughly 68% sensitivity and roughly 78% specificity; fewer than 15 predicted patients were CT-confirmed with GO in a median of 6.5 months. No statistical method was used to predetermine the sample size, and group allocation was not hidden from the investigators. In cross-validation, the 13-signature model distinguished ophthalmopathy from stable hyperthyroidism with nearly 90% sensitivity and 81.08% specificity, while in the test set the corresponding values were about 80% and 75%.

The sequenced material came from blood. The receptor was derived from a woman younger than 45 with Graves' ophthalmopathy. Donor details come from another sample of the same person, matched by shared clones.

The CDR3 in this case is CASAAIINSGDLFF. The DNA is TGTGCCAGCGCAGCAATCATAAACTCCGGGGATCTGTTTTTT. The chain employs TRBV6-1 and TRBJ2-2, with a tentative D gene TRBD2 over 5 matching bases. There are 14 amino acids in the CDR3, from cysteine to phenylalanine inclusive. Of the read, only the CDR3 DNA is kept; its 42 bases are in frame from base 1. CDR1 and CDR2 are read off the germline V gene as MNHNS and SASEGT.